The 16 T cell receptor beta chains in this list originate from one sample, sequenced in a study of CD8 T cells in ankylosing spondylitis. TCRdb recomputed calls from the 5' RACE reads with MiXCR, one row per CDR3 protein. The sample carries 220,000 or so distinct CDR3 sequences, roughly a tenth recorded once. The sequencing input was blood, either unsorted or a sorted T cell fraction (not recorded which). These receptors all stem from a male donor with ankylosing spondylitis or in good health (not recorded which).

This clonotype was seen ten or more times. V usage is TRBV5-6 and J usage is TRBJ2-7, with a possible D match to TRBD1 (6 bases). V shed 2 bases and J shed 3 bases, with 18 bases lying between them. Germline V CDR1 and CDR2: SGHDT, YYEEEE. The CDR3 sequence is 16 residues long. CDR3 coding DNA: TGTGCCAGCAGCTTCCAAACAGGGAACTGGGACTACGAGCAGTACTTC. It encodes CASSFQTGNWDYEQYF.

In its sample, this clonotype was seen many times. The chain joins TRBV12-3 or TRBV12-4 to TRBJ1-6, with D possibly TRBD1 on 6 matching bases. V lost 1 base to trimming and J lost 4 bases, with 8 bases between them. The CDR3 runs to 15 residues. The CDR3 loop is CASSLVQGYNSPLHF. The DNA of the CDR3 is TGTGCCAGCAGTTTAGTGCAGGGGTATAATTCACCCCTCCACTTT.

This clonotype appeared many times. The rearrangement links TRBV29-1 to TRBJ2-1; 8 bases map to TRBD1. V lost 1 base, J lost 6 bases, and 8 bases stayed unmatched. Germline assignment: CDR1 SQVTM and CDR2 ANQGSEA. The CDR3 length is 15 residues. The CDR3 here is CSVEGHRGIRNEQFF. CDR3 DNA: TGCAGCGTTGAAGGGCACAGGGGGATCCGCAATGAGCAGTTCTTC.

This clonotype was seen repeatedly, ten times or more. The chain links TRBV24-1 to TRBJ2-2, with 7 bases identical to TRBD1. Trimming removed 7 bases from V and 7 bases from J; junction bases left unmatched: 11. This CDR3 comprises 15 residues. Germline-derived CDR1 and CDR2 are KGHDR and SFDVKD. CDR3 sequence: CATRPDRESFGELFF. The CDR3 bases are TGTGCCACCAGGCCCGACAGGGAGTCTTTCGGGGAGCTGTTTTTT.

This clonotype was seen a handful of times. As DNA, the CDR3 is TGCAGTGCCCTAAACCCAGGGGAAGAAAAACTGTTTTTT. Protein product: CSALNPGEEKLFF. The chain joins TRBV20-1 to TRBJ1-4; D is perhaps TRBD1 (6 bases). The ends were cut back, 6 bases at V and 8 bases at J, with 16 bases in the middle. This CDR3 is 13 amino acids long. The germline V gene has CDR1 DFQATT and CDR2 SNEGSKA (reference sequence).

This clonotype was observed many times. J is TRBJ2-1 and V is TRBV7-8; TRBD2 aligns across 12 bases. Per germline, CDR1 SGHVS and CDR2 FQNEAQ. The CDR3 is made up of 17 amino acids. V was clipped by 1 base and J by 1 base; unmatched bases: 2. CDR3 bases: TGTGCCAGCAGCTTAGGAGGACTAGCGGGGTCCTACAATGAGCAGTTCTTC. Residues: CASSLGGLAGSYNEQFF.

This clonotype was detected only a few times. The J gene is TRBJ2-3, the V gene TRBV5-5; D might be TRBD1 or TRBD2, each matching 5 bases. Trimming cost V 4 bases and J 2 bases, with 14 bases left between them. This CDR3 is built from 15 residues. Germline V gene sequence: CDR1 SGHKS, CDR2 YYEKEE (reference sequence). The chain's CDR3 is CASSLQRGDTDTQYF. The CDR3 DNA reads as TGTGCCAGCAGCCTCCAGAGGGGCGACACAGATACGCAGTATTTT.

Only a few counts were recorded for this clonotype. The V and J genes are TRBV6-1 and TRBJ2-7; D is ambiguous. The germline V gene has CDR1 MNHNS and CDR2 SASEGT. Deletions cut 6 bases from V and 5 bases from J, with 17 bases between. The CDR3 is 14 residues long. CDR3 DNA: TGTGCCAGCAGCCCGTCAGGTTATTACGACGAGCAGTACTTC. Protein: CASSPSGYYDEQYF.

This clonotype was recorded at least ten times. The rearrangement joins TRBV7-2 to TRBJ2-3; 11 bases map to TRBD2. This CDR3 contains 17 residues. Germline V gene sequence: CDR1 SGHTA, CDR2 FQGNSA. Trimming took 2 bases from V and 3 from J; bases not matched to a gene: 7. In DNA, the CDR3 is TGTGCCAGCAGCTTAACTCTAGCGGGGGGAGGTACAGATACGCAGTATTTT. It encodes CASSLTLAGGGTDTQYF. Complete variable domain (other parts from reference TRBV7-2 and TRBJ2-3): GAGVSQSPSNKVTEKGKDVELRCDPISGHTALYWYRQSLGQGLEFLIYFQGNSAPDKSGLPSDRFSAERTGGSVSTLTIQRTQQEDSAVYLCASSLTLAGGGTDTQYFGPGTRLTVL.

In this sample, this clonotype turned up many times. V gene TRBV25-1 combines with J gene TRBJ1-4; 8 bases agree with TRBD1. CDR3 size: 15 residues. V shed 4 bases and J 8 bases; nucleotides not matched to a gene: 9. The germline CDR1 and CDR2 sequences are MGHDK and SYGVNS. The CDR3 coding sequence is TGTGCCAGCAGTGCAAGGACAGGGCAGCGGGAAAAACTGTTTTTT. Its translation: CASSARTGQREKLFF.

In its sample, this clonotype was seen a few times. The chain uses TRBV5-1 and TRBJ1-1; the D is unclear. V was cut by 0 bases and J by 1 base, with 10 bases left in between. The CDR3 runs to 15 residues. The germline CDR1 and CDR2 sequences are SGHRS and YFSETQ. The CDR3 bases are TGCGCCAGCAGCTTGGCGGAGAGGCCGAACACTGAAGCTTTCTTT. It is translated as CASSLAERPNTEAFF.

This clonotype appeared a few times. This chain uses TRBV7-9 with TRBJ2-7, with 12 nucleotides matching TRBD1. The CDR3 extends over 14 amino acids. Germline V CDR1 and CDR2: SEHNR, FQNEAQ (reference sequence). J was trimmed by 5 bases and V by 6 bases; bases with no gene match: 5. CDR3 sequence (DNA): TGTGCCAGCAGATCTGGGACAGGGGGCGACGAGCAGTACTTC. It specifies CASRSGTGGDEQYF.

The genes are TRBV6-1 and TRBJ2-6; D possibly corresponds to TRBD1 (5 bases). This CDR3 is 17 amino acids long. V was pared by 4 bases and J by 2 bases, with 15 bases between. In germline, CDR1 is MNHNS, CDR2 SASEGT. The CDR3: CASSGSGKGPGANVLTF. DNA of the CDR3: TGTGCCAGCAGTGGTTCAGGGAAGGGTCCTGGGGCCAACGTCCTGACTTTC.

Only a few counts were recorded for this clonotype. The chain employs TRBV7-6 and TRBJ2-1, with D possibly matching TRBD1 (6 bases). The V gene lost 7 bases and the J gene lost 4 bases, with 17 bases spanning the gap. This CDR3 contains 15 residues. The V gene's germline CDR1 is SGHVS and CDR2 FNYEAQ. The CDR3 sequence is CASTLDGQRYNEQFF. DNA for the CDR3: TGTGCCAGCACTCTAGATGGACAGCGATACAATGAGCAGTTCTTC.

This clonotype appeared many times. The CDR3 DNA follows: TGTGCCAGCAGCTTAAGTTCTTTGAGTTACGCCGGGGAGCTGTTTTTT. It specifies CASSLSSLSYAGELFF. The chain recombines TRBV7-3 with TRBJ2-2, with no clear D. The CDR3 extends over 16 amino acids. Trimming removed 1 base from V and 6 bases from J, with 15 bases in between. Per the germline V gene, CDR1 is SGHTA and CDR2 is FQGTGA.

In this sample, this clonotype turned up a few times. The chain recombines TRBV20-1 with TRBJ2-7; maybe TRBD2 (6 bases). The CDR3 is made up of 14 amino acids. Looked up from germline, CDR1 is DFQATT and CDR2 is SNEGSKA (reference sequence). CDR3 loop: CTQTLAAHSYEQYF. The DNA for the CDR3 is TGCACACAAACCTTAGCGGCCCACTCCTACGAGCAGTACTTC.